This passage covers 3 T cell receptor beta chains from one sample sequenced in a study of OX40 agonist ivuxolimab in advanced cancers. Sequenced by immunoSEQ multiplex PCR; TCRdb stores in-frame clones only, minus some. The sample has roughly 48,000 clones, 86% seen once; the top ten hold around 6.9%. The sequencing here drew on CD4+ or CD8+ T cells sorted from blood, taken in a trial of the OX40 agonist ivuxolimab. All receptors come from an adult with an advanced solid tumor such as melanoma, head and neck, liver or kidney cancer.

This rearrangement joins TRBV9 to TRBJ2-3; D gene uncertain. The V gene's germline CDR1 is SGDLS and CDR2 YYNGEE. The CDR3 length is 14 residues. Deletions cut 6 bases from V and 1 base from J, with 12 bases between. This CDR3 reads CASTPTAGTDTQYF. CDR3 sequence (DNA): TGTGCCAGCACCCCCACGGCGGGCACAGATACGCAGTATTTT.

This chain links TRBV7-6 with TRBJ2-1; D is undetermined. The germline V gene has CDR1 SGHVS and CDR2 FNYEAQ. The CDR3 covers 15 residues. Trimming shortened V by 0 bases and J by 4 bases, and 10 bases separated the two germline ends. This chain's CDR3 is CASSLALGRYNEQFF. The CDR3 DNA reads as TGTGCCAGCAGCTTAGCTTTAGGCAGGTACAATGAGCAGTTCTTC.

The table lists this clone with a count of one. The chain links TRBV9 to TRBJ1-1, with D uncertain. From germline, CDR1 is SGDLS and CDR2 YYNGEE. The CDR3 has 13 residues. Deletions cut 0 bases from V and 8 bases from J, with 11 bases between. CDR3 coding DNA: TGTGCCAGCAGCGTAGCTGAGGGATTGGAAGCTTTCTTT. This sequence encodes CASSVAEGLEAFF.